Given below is one T cell receptor beta chain in context. The antigen is unknown. Germline assignment: CDR1 SGHAT and CDR2 FQNNGV. Trimming shortened V by 3 bases and J by 2 bases, and 12 bases separated the two germline ends. The CDR3 runs to 15 residues. The data were taken from a study of CD8+ T cells in alopecia areata. Specified treatment: oral pan-JAK inhibitor, 5-10 mg twice daily. cDNA reverse transcribed from extracted RNA served as the sequencing template. Data came from immunoSEQ multiplex PCR; TCRdb stores just in-frame clones and leaves some out. The data contain 110,000 to 150,000 clones, nearly 55% of them singletons. Study outcomes and limitations: Across lesional scalp, and particularly alopecia totalis/universalis, clonality surpassed that of normal scalp.

Specimen: CD8+ T cells sorted from blood, collected at week 4, from a patient treated with tofacitinib. The sequence derives from a human donor with alopecia areata. The gene calls are TRBV11-2 and TRBJ2-3; D not resolved. The CDR3 loop is CASSLVGPNTDTQYF. The CDR3 DNA is TGTGCCAGCAGCTTGGTCGGGCCCAACACAGATACGCAGTATTTT.